This TCR beta chain was identified during a study of blood T cell repertoires in COVID-19. Study context: Researchers got acute and convalescent COVID-19 samples from the United States, Italy and Spain.

The CDR3 loop spans 17 amino acids. Germline assignment: CDR1 LNHDA and CDR2 SQIVND (reference sequence). V was trimmed by 7 bases and J by 0 bases, leaving 21 bases between them. Here immunoSEQ multiplex PCR was the method, and the copy in TCRdb shows in-frame clones only, minus some. The sample yields about 120,000 clones, over 75% seen once. J is TRBJ1-1 and V is TRBV19; possibly TRBD1 for D (6 bases). The specimen was peripheral blood. The sequence came from a man older than 75 with acute or convalescent COVID-19. The CDR3 DNA sequence: TGTGCCAGTACCCCGGGGGGCTCAGCCAAGATGAACACTGAAGCTTTCTTT. Protein: CASTPGGSAKMNTEAFF. The full variable domain, rest sourced from reference TRBV19 and TRBJ1-1, is DGGITQSPKYLFRKEGQNVTLSCEQNLNHDAMYWYRQDPGQGLRLIYYSQIVNDFQKGDIAEGYSVSREKKESFPLTVTSAQKNPTAFYLCASTPGGSAKMNTEAFFGQGTRLTVV.